These 2 T cell receptor beta chains came from one sample sequenced in a study of response to subunit inactivated influenza vaccine. A single record per CDR3 protein comes from TCRdb applying MiXCR to the RT-PCR reads. The data hold more than 500,000 distinct CDR3 sequences, with around 11% observed a single time. These data are also associated with another study on T cells expressing NK-cell markers. That report adds: Making the TCR beta cDNA relied on 5'RACE template switching with UMIs.

The material was PBMCs from blood, obtained on the day of vaccination. The receptors originated from a man over 45 who received an inactivated influenza vaccine.

This clonotype has more than one count but fewer than ten. DNA of the CDR3: TGTGCCAGCAGTTTAAGGTCCGGGGCTGGGGGGCAGCCCCAGCATTTT. Translation: CASSLRSGAGGQPQHF. The gene calls are TRBV27 and TRBJ1-5; D might be TRBD1 (5 bases). Germline V gene data show CDR1 as MNHEY and CDR2 as SMNVEV (reference sequence). There are 16 residues in the CDR3. V lost 2 bases and J lost 7, with 18 bases in between.

This clonotype showed up many times. The chain joins TRBV12-3 or TRBV12-4 to TRBJ2-2; D is unclear. The length of the CDR3 is 14 residues. V lost 4 bases and J lost 3, with 9 bases in between. CDR3 loop: CASSSRGHTGELFF. The CDR3 region has the DNA TGTGCCAGCAGTTCCAGAGGACACACCGGGGAGCTGTTTTTT.